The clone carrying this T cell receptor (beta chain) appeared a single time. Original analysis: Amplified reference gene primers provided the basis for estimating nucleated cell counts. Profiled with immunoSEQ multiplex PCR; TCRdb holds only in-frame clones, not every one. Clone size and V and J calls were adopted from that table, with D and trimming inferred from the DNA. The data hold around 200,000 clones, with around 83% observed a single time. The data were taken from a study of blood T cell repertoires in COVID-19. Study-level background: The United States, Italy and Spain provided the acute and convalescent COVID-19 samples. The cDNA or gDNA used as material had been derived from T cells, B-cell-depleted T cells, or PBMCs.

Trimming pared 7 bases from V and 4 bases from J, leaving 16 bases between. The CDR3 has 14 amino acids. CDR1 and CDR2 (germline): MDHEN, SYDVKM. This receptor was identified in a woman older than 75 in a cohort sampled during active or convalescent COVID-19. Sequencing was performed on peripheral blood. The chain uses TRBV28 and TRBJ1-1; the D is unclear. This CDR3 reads CASTVWSMTTEAFF. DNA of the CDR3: TGTGCCAGCACCGTGTGGAGCATGACCACTGAAGCTTTCTTT.